The T cell receptor beta chain described here comes from a study of cytomegalovirus exposure and HLA in healthy donors. Trimming cost V 2 bases and J 4 bases, with 8 bases left between them. This CDR3 is built from 13 residues. Germline CDR1 is GTSNPN and CDR2 is SVGIG (reference sequence). The PCR contained 60 Vbeta and 13 Jbeta primers. This table comes from immunoSEQ multiplex PCR, and its TCRdb copy is limited to in-frame clones, with some not included. The data contain about 190,000 clones, 77% of them seen just once; the ten biggest clones take up roughly 2.1%. This chain uses TRBV30 with TRBJ1-4; D gene ambiguous. The sequence came from a woman aged 25 to 39 in good health and CMV-seropositive. The sequencing sample was made of PBMCs. The CDR3 is CAWSLQVNEKLFF. CDR3 DNA: TGTGCCTGGAGTTTGCAGGTTAATGAAAAACTGTTTTTT.